The source of this T cell receptor (beta chain) is a study of blood T cell repertoires in COVID-19. Whole-study context: Both acute and convalescent COVID-19 samples were obtained from the United States, Italy and Spain. T cells, B-cell-depleted T cells, or PBMCs supplied cDNA or gDNA.

Authors' data handling: Amplification from reference gene primers served as the basis for estimated nucleated cell counts. Here immunoSEQ multiplex PCR was the method, and the copy in TCRdb shows in-frame clones only, minus some. The V and J calls and clone size come from that table; D and trimming were worked out from the DNA. The sample gives about 96,000 clones, roughly 84% of which show up once; roughly 17% is in the top ten. The source material was peripheral blood. The TCR was taken from a woman aged 60 to 75 with acute or convalescent COVID-19.

The CDR3 spells CASSLFEAGVTGNTIYF. Here the CDR3 DNA reads TGCGCCAGCAGCCTGTTCGAGGCTGGAGTTACCGGAAACACCATATATTTT. This rearrangement joins TRBV5-1 to TRBJ1-3; D gene unclear. Trimming cost V 4 bases and J 4 bases, with 21 bases left between them. CDR1 and CDR2 from the germline V gene are SGHRS and YFSETQ. The CDR3 is 17 amino acids.